This T cell receptor (beta chain) is from a study of metastatic and nonmetastatic thyroid tumors. Among the patients, none had received any treatment before thyroid surgery. TCRdb reprocessed the PCR reads via MiXCR. The repertoire holds about 40,000 clones, with about 16% as singletons. Germline CDR1 and CDR2: DFQATT and SNEGSKA (reference sequence). The CDR3 runs 15 residues. J gave up 4 bases and V 6 bases, and 8 bases lay outside the gene matches. This clone is a singleton in its sample. V and J are TRBV20-1 and TRBJ2-1; TRBD2 agrees at 11 bases. What was sequenced was blood. The TCR comes from a female donor with papillary thyroid cancer or a benign thyroid nodule (not recorded which). Some clones in this sample may be carry-over from other donors' samples. The CDR3 is CSALKLAGEYNEQFF. Written as DNA, the CDR3 is TGCAGTGCACTCAAACTAGCGGGGGAATACAATGAGCAGTTCTTC.